The sequence of this T cell receptor beta chain was determined in a study of cytomegalovirus exposure and HLA in healthy donors. CDR3 length equals 13 residues. With 0 bases removed from V and 5 bases from J, the gap between germline ends came to 7 bases. Findings and limits, study-wide: Associated with cytomegalovirus, according to the listing, were 150 to 200 TCR beta chains. One cluster of highly shared sequence variants probably arose as a sequencing artifact. Analysis was performed later, and it showed HLA-associated TCR beta chains to be more clonally expanded than equally common others. In vitro assays verified that three CMV-associated chains recognized CMV antigens specifically.

A note on this clone: Its matching antigen is unknown.

Use of 60 Vbeta and 13 Jbeta primers characterized the PCR. Generated by immunoSEQ multiplex PCR, the TCRdb table keeps only in-frame clones and is missing some. The sample holds more than 95,000 clones, about four fifths seen once. The chain has TRBV23-1 and TRBJ1-1; D unclear. TRBV23-1 falls under the ORF class, with uncertain function. This clonotype was sampled from a man aged 18 to 35 in good health and CMV-seronegative. The sequencing sample was made of PBMCs. In DNA form, the CDR3 reads TGCGCCAGCAGTCAATCGTTCCCAACTGAAGCTTTCTTT. It is translated as CASSQSFPTEAFF.